The rows below give T cell receptor beta chains drawn from one sample of a study of Graves' ophthalmopathy and Graves' hyperthyroidism. MiXCR, applied by TCRdb to the multiplex PCR reads, yields one record per CDR3 protein. The repertoire holds some 380,000 distinct CDR3 sequences, 15% seen once, with approximately 7% in the top ten. Sequencing was carried out using peripheral blood. The source of these receptors is a woman aged 18-29 years with stable Graves' hyperthyroidism. CDR3s include the opening cysteine and the closing phenylalanine or tryptophan. The order of the fields is V gene, J gene, clone size, D gene, CDR3 protein, CDR3 DNA. The D gene is left open where the match is weak. Size values are once, few and many counts, or a class for expanded clones, and some rows have none.

TRBV28	TRBJ1-2	many	TRBD1	CASDTGTGVGYGYTF	TGTGCCAGCGATACCGGGACAGGGGTTGGCTATGGCTACACCTTC
TRBV6-1	TRBJ2-4	many	NA	CASTLTVNLAKNIKYF	TGTGCCAGCACCCTAACGGTGAACTTAGCCAAAAACATTAAGTACTTC
TRBV5-1	TRBJ2-2	many	TRBD1	CASRFSTGANTGELFF	TGCGCCAGTAGATTTTCGACAGGGGCGAACACCGGGGAGCTGTTTTTT
TRBV5-1	TRBJ1-2	many	NA	CASSFGDSPNYGYTF	TGCGCCAGCAGCTTCGGAGACAGCCCTAACTATGGCTACACCTTC
TRBV7-9	TRBJ1-1	NA	TRBD1	CTGVFFTEAFF	TGTACAGGGGTCTTCTTCACTGAAGCTTTCTTT
TRBV12-3/TRBV12-4	TRBJ2-1	many	NA	CASSLAGGNEQFF	TGTGCCAGCAGTTTAGCGGGTGGGAATGAGCAGTTCTTC
TRBV6-1	TRBJ1-1	many	TRBD1	CASLPLLDRVNTEAFF	TGTGCCAGCTTACCCCTTCTCGACAGGGTGAACACTGAAGCTTTCTTT
TRBV4-1	TRBJ1-1	few	TRBD1	CASTQGQGATEAFF	TGCGCCAGCACCCAGGGACAGGGGGCCACTGAAGCTTTCTTT
TRBV20-1	TRBJ1-1	many	TRBD1	CSARGTGLNTEAFF	TGCAGTGCTAGAGGGACAGGCCTGAACACTGAAGCTTTCTTT
TRBV20-1	TRBJ2-7	NA	NA	CSARTVGSGEQYF	TGCAGTGCTAGGACTGTGGGGAGCGGAGAGCAGTACTTC
TRBV7-9	TRBJ2-5	many	NA	CASSLLAGETQYF	TGTGCCAGCAGCTTACTAGCCGGGGAGACCCAGTACTTC
TRBV4-2	TRBJ1-5	many	NA	CASSQGARNDGQPQHF	TGTGCCAGCAGCCAAGGGGCGCGAAACGATGGTCAGCCCCAGCATTTT
TRBV7-9	TRBJ1-2	many	NA	CASSEGVRTDGCTF	TGTGCCAGCAGTGAGGGGGTTCGCACGGATGGCTGCACCTTC
TRBV27	TRBJ1-1	many	NA	CASREEQGRPEAFF	TGTGCCAGCAGGGAGGAACAGGGTCGACCTGAAGCTTTCTTT
TRBV11-2	TRBJ1-2	many	NA	CASSSGSDYGYTF	TGTGCCAGCAGCTCAGGCAGCGACTATGGCTACACCTTC
TRBV7-9	TRBJ2-5	many	NA	CASSLVEETQYF	TGTGCCAGCAGCTTAGTCGAAGAGACCCAGTACTTC
TRBV5-1	TRBJ1-2	many	NA	CASRTGWGGYTF	TGCGCCAGCCGGACCGGGTGGGGCGGCTACACCTTC
TRBV29-1	TRBJ2-2	many	TRBD1	CSGRTGNGELFF	TGCAGCGGAAGGACAGGGAACGGGGAGCTGTTTTTT
TRBV7-2	TRBJ2-7	many	NA	CASSLVLGEQYF	TGTGCCAGCAGCTTAGTTTTAGGCGAGCAGTACTTC
TRBV5-1	TRBJ2-7	many	NA	CASSFGDVTYEQYF	TGCGCCAGCAGCTTCGGGGATGTCACCTACGAGCAGTACTTC
TRBV5-1	TRBJ1-2	NA	NA	CASSLGQVWIDGYTF	TGCGCCAGCAGCTTGGGGCAGGTCTGGATCGATGGCTACACCTTC
TRBV2	TRBJ2-2	many	NA	CASIMSSGTGELFF	TGTGCCAGCATTATGAGCTCGGGGACCGGGGAGCTGTTTTTT
TRBV10-2	TRBJ2-2	NA	TRBD1	CASTSKTGANTGELFF	TGCGCCAGCACCTCCAAAACAGGGGCGAACACCGGGGAGCTGTTTTTT
TRBV6-1	TRBJ2-2	many	NA	CASSIVLTGELFF	TGTGCCAGCAGCATAGTTCTCACCGGGGAGCTGTTTTTT
TRBV6-4	TRBJ2-5	NA	TRBD2	CASSRLAGGEETQYF	TGTGCCAGCAGCAGACTAGCGGGGGGAGAAGAGACCCAGTACTTC
TRBV5-6	TRBJ1-6	many	NA	CASSLVEATNSPLHF	TGTGCCAGCAGCTTGGTGGAAGCAACTAATTCACCCCTCCACTTT
TRBV12-3/TRBV12-4	TRBJ1-5	many	TRBD1	CASSLALSGGAGNQPQHF	TGTGCCAGCAGTTTAGCCCTCTCAGGGGGCGCGGGCAATCAGCCCCAGCATTTT
TRBV11-1	TRBJ2-7	many	TRBD1	CASSLGTGEDEQYF	TGTGCCAGCAGCCTCGGGACAGGGGAAGACGAGCAGTACTTC
TRBV12-3/TRBV12-4	TRBJ2-7	NA	NA	CASSFWGEQGLYEQYF	TGTGCCAGCAGTTTCTGGGGTGAACAGGGTCTATACGAGCAGTACTTC
TRBV6-2/TRBV6-3	TRBJ1-6	many	NA	CASSYYKVWSPLHF	TGTGCCAGCAGTTACTACAAGGTCTGGTCACCCCTCCACTTT
TRBV6-1	TRBJ2-2	many	NA	CAALRGTNGELFF	TGTGCAGCCCTGCGGGGGACAAACGGGGAGCTGTTTTTT
TRBV5-8	TRBJ1-2	many	NA	CASSFGNRVYGYTF	TGTGCCAGCAGCTTTGGAAACAGGGTCTATGGCTACACCTTC
TRBV11-1	TRBJ2-7	many	NA	CASSLRGIGSEQYF	TGTGCCAGCAGCTTAAGGGGGATAGGCAGCGAGCAGTACTTC
TRBV19	TRBJ1-5	many	NA	CASTLTGPQPQHF	TGTGCCAGTACGTTAACAGGTCCCCAGCCCCAGCATTTT
TRBV7-8	TRBJ1-6	many	TRBD1	CASSLARTGSNSPLHF	TGTGCCAGCAGCTTAGCCCGGACAGGGTCTAATTCACCCCTCCACTTT
TRBV2	TRBJ2-7	many	TRBD1	CAGKSRDRRTYEQYF	TGTGCCGGGAAGTCCCGGGACAGGCGAACCTACGAGCAGTACTTC
TRBV5-1	TRBJ1-3	many	NA	CASSEGALGNTIYF	TGCGCCAGCAGCGAGGGAGCGCTCGGAAACACCATATATTTT
TRBV6-1	TRBJ2-7	many	TRBD1	CASRKPGQSYEQYF	TGTGCCAGCAGAAAACCGGGACAGTCCTACGAGCAGTACTTC
TRBV6-2/TRBV6-3	TRBJ1-6	many	TRBD1	CASSYRDRDNSPLHF	TGTGCCAGCAGTTACCGGGACAGGGATAATTCACCCCTCCACTTT
TRBV5-1	TRBJ1-1	many	TRBD1	CASSLGTGLNMNTEAFF	TGCGCCAGCAGCTTGGGGACAGGCCTTAACATGAACACTGAAGCTTTCTTT
TRBV18	TRBJ1-2	NA	NA	CASSPEGGVYGYTF	TGTGCCAGCTCACCAGAAGGAGGGGTCTATGGCTACACCTTC
TRBV20-1	TRBJ2-5	NA	NA	CSARPSEDFKETQYF	TGCAGTGCCCGACCCTCTGAGGACTTCAAAGAGACCCAGTACTTC
TRBV30	TRBJ2-2	NA	NA	CAWSRANTGELFF	TGTGCCTGGAGTCGCGCGAACACCGGGGAGCTGTTTTTT
TRBV4-2	TRBJ2-4	many	NA	CASSQEGGTVLAKNIQYF	TGTGCCAGCAGCCAAGAGGGGGGGACAGTTCTAGCCAAAAACATTCAGTACTTC
TRBV15	TRBJ2-2	many	TRBD1	CATSRGDRTTGELFF	TGTGCCACCAGCAGAGGGGACAGGACCACCGGGGAGCTGTTTTTT
TRBV24-1	TRBJ1-1	few	NA	CATSVKGNTEAFF	TGTGCCACCAGTGTTAAGGGAAACACTGAAGCTTTCTTT
TRBV4-2	TRBJ1-1	few	NA	CASSQFGQMNTEAFF	TGTGCCAGCAGCCAATTCGGACAGATGAACACTGAAGCTTTCTTT
TRBV6-5	TRBJ1-2	many	NA	CASSYSTATYGYTF	TGTGCCAGCAGTTACTCGACAGCTACCTATGGCTACACCTTC
TRBV12-3/TRBV12-4	TRBJ2-7	many	TRBD1	CASSWPGQGLDEQYF	TGTGCCAGCAGTTGGCCTGGACAGGGTCTTGACGAGCAGTACTTC
TRBV25-1	TRBJ2-6	many	NA	CASSPPRTSRSGANVLTF	TGTGCCAGCAGCCCTCCCCGGACGAGCCGCTCTGGGGCCAACGTCCTGACTTTC
TRBV2	TRBJ1-1	NA	NA	CATFGQMNTEAFF	TGTGCCACCTTCGGACAGATGAACACTGAAGCTTTCTTT
TRBV18	TRBJ2-2	NA	TRBD1	CASSPDRINAGTGELFF	TGTGCCAGCTCACCGGACAGGATCAATGCAGGCACCGGGGAGCTGTTTTTT